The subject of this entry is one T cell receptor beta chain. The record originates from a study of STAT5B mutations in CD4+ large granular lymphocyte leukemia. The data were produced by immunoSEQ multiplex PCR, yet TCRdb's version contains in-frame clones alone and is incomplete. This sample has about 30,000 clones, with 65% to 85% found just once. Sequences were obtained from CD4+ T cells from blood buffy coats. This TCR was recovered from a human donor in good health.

The CDR3 spells CASSLVPAGGRNTQYF. As DNA, the CDR3 is TGTGCCAGCAGCTTAGTGCCAGCGGGGGGGCGAAATACGCAGTATTTT. The V gene is TRBV7-2, the J gene TRBJ2-3; the match to TRBD2 covers 10 bases. V lost 1 base, J lost 7 bases, and 8 bases stayed unmatched. Germline loops: CDR1 SGHTA, CDR2 FQGNSA. This CDR3 comprises 16 residues.